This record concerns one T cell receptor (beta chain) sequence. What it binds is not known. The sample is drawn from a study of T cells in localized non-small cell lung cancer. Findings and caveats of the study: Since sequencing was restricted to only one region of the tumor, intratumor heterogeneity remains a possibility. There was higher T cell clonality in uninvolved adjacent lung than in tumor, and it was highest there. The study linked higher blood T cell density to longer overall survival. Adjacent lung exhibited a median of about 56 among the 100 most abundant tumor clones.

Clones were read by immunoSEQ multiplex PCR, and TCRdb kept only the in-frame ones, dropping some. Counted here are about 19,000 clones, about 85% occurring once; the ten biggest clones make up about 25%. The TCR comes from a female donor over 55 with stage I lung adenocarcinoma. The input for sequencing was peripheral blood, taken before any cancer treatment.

CDR3 sequence: CATLTGARLNTEAFF. CDR3 nucleotide sequence: TGTGCCACCTTAACAGGGGCGCGGCTGAACACTGAAGCTTTCTTT. This chain joins TRBV7-9 and TRBJ1-1; 7 positions match TRBD1. This CDR3 has 15 amino acids. The junction had 11 bases not matched to a gene; V was cut back by 10 bases and J by 0 bases. Germline V lookup: CDR1 SEHNR, CDR2 FQNEAQ (reference sequence).